This TCR beta chain was profiled in a study of shared clonotypes between healthy human individuals. V gave up 8 bases and J gave up 7 bases, with 8 bases separating them. Germline-derived CDR1 and CDR2 are LNHDA and SQIVND (reference sequence). CDR3 length equals 11 residues. DNA at about 210 ng, 25,000 to 35,000 T cell genomes, went into sorted-subset replicate PCRs. Using immunoSEQ multiplex PCR, the repertoire was profiled, and TCRdb retains in-frame clones only, with some absent. Of 1.5 million to 2.5 million clones listed, approximately 95% are singletons. The naive CD8 subset, CD45RO-negative cells positively selected for CCR7, excluded terminally differentiated effector memory CD45RA+ cells. The donors, healthy adults who were HIV-negative, had experienced no recent acute infections or vaccinations. As to this clone: Its antigen is unknown.

Overall study results and limits: The sharing of 4% to 5.5% of naive CD4 clonotypes was seen across a handful of donors. Clonotype sharing across donors was expected to vary with sequencing depth.

This rearrangement joins TRBV19 to TRBJ1-4, with D unresolved. The sequence derives from a man between 18 and 29 years old in good health. The sequenced material came from naive CD8+ T cells sorted from blood. CDR3 nucleotides: TGTGCCAGTCGCGACTTTGAAAAACTGTTTTTT. Protein: CASRDFEKLFF.